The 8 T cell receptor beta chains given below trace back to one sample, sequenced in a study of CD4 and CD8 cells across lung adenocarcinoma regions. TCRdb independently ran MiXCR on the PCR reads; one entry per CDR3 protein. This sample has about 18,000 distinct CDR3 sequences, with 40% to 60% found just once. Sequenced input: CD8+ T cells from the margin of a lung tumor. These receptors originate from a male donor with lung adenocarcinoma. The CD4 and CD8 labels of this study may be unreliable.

This CDR3 is CASSQDLVTYEQYF. The CDR3 DNA reads as TGTGCCAGCAGCCAAGACTTGGTGACCTACGAGCAGTACTTC. The J gene is TRBJ2-1, the V gene TRBV14; D gene ambiguous. The tail of the sequence fits TRBJ2-7 better, so the J call may be wrong. This CDR3 spans 14 amino acids. In germline, CDR1 is SGHDN, CDR2 FVKESK.

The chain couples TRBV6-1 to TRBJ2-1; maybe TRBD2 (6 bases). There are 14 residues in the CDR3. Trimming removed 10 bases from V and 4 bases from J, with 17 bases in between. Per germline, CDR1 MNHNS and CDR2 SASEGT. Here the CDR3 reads CATSRVADYNEQFF. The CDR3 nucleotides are TGTGCCACCTCTAGGGTAGCGGATTACAATGAGCAGTTCTTC.

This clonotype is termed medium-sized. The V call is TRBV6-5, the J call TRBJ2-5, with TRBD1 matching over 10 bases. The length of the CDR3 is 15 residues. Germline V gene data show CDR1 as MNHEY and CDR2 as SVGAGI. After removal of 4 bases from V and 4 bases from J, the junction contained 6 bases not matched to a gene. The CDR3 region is CASSSGTGVTETQYF. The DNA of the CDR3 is TGTGCCAGCAGTTCCGGGACAGGGGTTACAGAGACCCAGTACTTC.

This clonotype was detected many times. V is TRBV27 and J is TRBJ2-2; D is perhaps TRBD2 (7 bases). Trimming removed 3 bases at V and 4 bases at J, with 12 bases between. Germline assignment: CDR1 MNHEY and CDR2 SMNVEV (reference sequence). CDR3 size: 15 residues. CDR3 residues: CASSFGGRGTGELFF. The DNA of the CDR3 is TGTGCCAGCAGTTTCGGGGGGCGAGGCACCGGGGAGCTGTTTTTT.

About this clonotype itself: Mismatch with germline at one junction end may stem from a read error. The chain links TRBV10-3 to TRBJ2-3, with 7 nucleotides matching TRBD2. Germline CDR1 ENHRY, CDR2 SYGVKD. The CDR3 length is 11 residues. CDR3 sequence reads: CAMMGGRMQYF. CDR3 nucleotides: TGTGCGATGATGGGCGGGAGAATGCAGTATTTC.

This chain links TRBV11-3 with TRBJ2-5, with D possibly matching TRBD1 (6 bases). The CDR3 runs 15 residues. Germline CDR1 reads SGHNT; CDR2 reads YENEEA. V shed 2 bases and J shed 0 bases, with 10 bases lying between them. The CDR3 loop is CASSLSAGDQETQYF. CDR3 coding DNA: TGTGCCAGCAGCTTATCTGCAGGGGACCAAGAGACCCAGTACTTC.

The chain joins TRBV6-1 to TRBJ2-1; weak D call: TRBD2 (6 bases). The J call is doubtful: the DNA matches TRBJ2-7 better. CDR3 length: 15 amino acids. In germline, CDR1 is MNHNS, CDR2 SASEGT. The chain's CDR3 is CASSDTGVGTYEQYF. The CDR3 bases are TGTGCCAGCAGTGACACGGGAGTTGGTACCTACGAGCAGTACTTC.

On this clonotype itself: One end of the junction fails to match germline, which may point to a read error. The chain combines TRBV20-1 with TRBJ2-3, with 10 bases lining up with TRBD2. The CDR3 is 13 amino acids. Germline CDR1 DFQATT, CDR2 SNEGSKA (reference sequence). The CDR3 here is CSCVAGGKDTQYF. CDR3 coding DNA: TGCAGTTGCGTAGCGGGAGGCAAAGATACTCAGTATTTC.